This TCR beta chain originates from a study of T cell changes during pregnancy in multiple sclerosis. Sequencing was performed with immunoSEQ multiplex PCR; in TCRdb, only in-frame clones are kept and a portion is missing. The sample records roughly 48,000 clones, 85% to 95% being singletons. This clone was observed a single time. CDR1 is SEHNR and CDR2 is FQNEAQ in the germline V gene (reference sequence). The CDR3 extends over 12 amino acids. Deletions cut 3 bases from V and 7 bases from J, with 7 bases between. The chain recombines TRBV7-9 with TRBJ2-1; no firm D call. The source material was CD4+ T cells from peripheral blood mononuclear cells, sampled in the third trimester of pregnancy. This clonotype originated in a female donor with multiple sclerosis, enrolled in a pregnancy study. The CDR3 sequence is CASSFQWNEQFF. CDR3 nucleotides: TGTGCCAGCAGCTTTCAGTGGAATGAGCAGTTCTTC. Full variable domain (missing parts from reference TRBV7-9 and TRBJ2-1): DTGVSQNPRHKITKRGQNVTFRCDPISEHNRLYWYRQTLGQGPEFLTYFQNEAQLEKSRLLSDRFSAERPKGSFSTLEIQRTEQGDSAMYLCASSFQWNEQFFGPGTRLTVL.